This T cell receptor (beta chain) is drawn from a study of T cells expressing NK-cell markers. Study background: Underlying the TCR beta repertoires were sorted CD3+CD56+NKG2C+, CD3+CD56+NKG2C- and CD3+CD56-NKG2C+ T cells. Serological testing identified seven of the eight sequenced donors as HCMV-seropositive and one as seronegative.

The CDR3 contains 17 residues. CDR1 DFQATT and CDR2 SNEGSKA come from the germline V gene (reference sequence). TCR beta cDNA was generated via 5'RACE template switching incorporating UMIs. Reprocessing the 5' RACE reads, TCRdb reports a single entry for every CDR3 protein and omits DNA. Its table records 440,000 or so distinct CDR3 sequences. This clonotype was obtained from a woman between 18 and 70 years old in good health. The sample was blood T cells: a sorted CD56 or NKG2C T cell subset, CD4+ or CD8+ T cells, or bulk PBMC T cells (not recorded which). V is TRBV20-1 and J is TRBJ2-3; the TRBD2 assignment by TCRdb is unverifiable without DNA. This CDR3 is CSATPRRASVGGDTQYF.